The rows below give T cell receptor beta chains drawn from one sample of a study of CD8 T cells in Susac syndrome. TCRdb re-analysed the immunoSEQ multiplex PCR reads in MiXCR, keeping a single row per CDR3 protein. The sample contains about 400,000 distinct CDR3 sequences, approximately 85% of which appear only once. Sequencing used CD8+ T cells from PBMCs. Receptors were obtained from a human donor with multiple sclerosis. CDR3s leave out the opening cysteine and the closing phenylalanine or tryptophan.

v_gene: TRBV27
CDR3aa: ASSFGGWGGEAF

v_gene: TRBV28
CDR3aa: ASSPGTEDVNEQY

v_gene: TRBV29-1
CDR3aa: SVGTAIHNEQF

v_gene: TRBV14
CDR3aa: ASSQDLLAGTSYNEQF

v_gene: TRBV5-4
CDR3aa: ASSWTADVNTGELF

v_gene: TRBV5-8
CDR3aa: ASETVINEKLF

v_gene: TRBV7-9
CDR3aa: ASNKPAEGYQETQY

v_gene: TRBV29-1
CDR3aa: SLIGGGEYPDTQY

v_gene: TRBV7-6
CDR3aa: ASSQGTFGEGSYEQY

v_gene: TRBV15
CDR3aa: ATSSSLGGSGRPMVEETQY

v_gene: TRBV4-1
CDR3aa: ASGGTANTGELF

v_gene: TRBV19
CDR3aa: ASSSGPVYEQY

v_gene: TRBV19
CDR3aa: ASSIGGEITEAF

v_gene: TRBV4-2
CDR3aa: ASSQDLASWETQY

v_gene: TRBV15
CDR3aa: ATSAPGQTNTGELF

v_gene: TRBV28
CDR3aa: ASSLPARVHEQY

v_gene: TRBV5-1
CDR3aa: ASSTGTGVTEAF

v_gene: TRBV4-2
CDR3aa: ASSPSSTGNTGELF

v_gene: TRBV30
CDR3aa: AWSELAGGPMGETQY

v_gene: TRBV12-3/TRBV12-4
CDR3aa: ASSFSGHEQF

v_gene: TRBV2
CDR3aa: ASSPLLSGVTAGELF

v_gene: TRBV29-1
CDR3aa: SFSGGSSYEQY

v_gene: TRBV5-1
CDR3aa: ASSSEVGDVTEKLF

v_gene: TRBV6-6
CDR3aa: ASSPGQYYEQY

v_gene: TRBV9
CDR3aa: ASSPGTVGFQETQY

v_gene: TRBV6-1
CDR3aa: ASSEDDYSYNEQF

v_gene: TRBV5-4
CDR3aa: ASSLGPGSQPQH

v_gene: TRBV2
CDR3aa: ASSAPGQGRWEQY

v_gene: TRBV30
CDR3aa: AWSLQGWELF

v_gene: TRBV30
CDR3aa: AWMGLATYNEQF

v_gene: TRBV10-3
CDR3aa: AISGGLAGVTYNEQF

v_gene: TRBV12-3/TRBV12-4
CDR3aa: ASRLGDSIGYT

v_gene: TRBV2
CDR3aa: ASTDLRTSGGAIAKNIQY

v_gene: TRBV5-1
CDR3aa: ASSSTGTTNEKLF

v_gene: TRBV20-1
CDR3aa: SATGDTEAF

v_gene: TRBV4-1
CDR3aa: ASSPQGRSYEQY

v_gene: TRBV6-1
CDR3aa: ASNTEQGGPYEQY

v_gene: TRBV5-1
CDR3aa: ASSEDRDYEQY

v_gene: TRBV5-1
CDR3aa: ASSLTADRETQY

v_gene: TRBV4-1
CDR3aa: ASTPREGAGTEAF

v_gene: TRBV12-3/TRBV12-4
CDR3aa: ASSLSGAGTYEQY